These 18 T cell receptor beta chains were sequenced from one sample in a study of long-term antiretroviral therapy in people with HIV. At survey level, the immunoSEQ assay was run in its v3.0 version. The table came from immunoSEQ multiplex PCR; TCRdb's copy has only in-frame clones and leaves some out. The table has 15,000 to 20,000 clones, approximately 96% seen once. Specimen: unsorted PBMCs, collected 10 to 12 years after starting antiretroviral therapy. The source is a man between 25 and 39 years old with HIV.

The V gene is TRBV5-1, the J gene TRBJ2-1, with 8 nucleotides matching TRBD2. CDR1 and CDR2 from the germline V gene are SGHRS and YFSETQ. The CDR3 length is 15 residues. The ends lost 4 bases at V and 5 bases at J; junction bases unmatched: 8. This CDR3 is CASSDTSGGDNEQFF. The CDR3 DNA is TGCGCCAGCAGCGATACTAGCGGAGGGGACAATGAGCAGTTCTTC.

The chain employs TRBV27 and TRBJ2-3, with D perhaps matching TRBD2 (5 bases). Per the germline V gene, CDR1 is MNHEY and CDR2 is SMNVEV (reference sequence). Trimming pared 2 bases from V and 2 bases from J, leaving 17 bases between. This CDR3 region has 17 residues. The CDR3, as DNA: TGTGCCAGCAGTTTAGATGGGTACACGGACTTCACAGATACGCAGTATTTT. Translation: CASSLDGYTDFTDTQYF.

Turning to this clone: Mismatch with germline at one junction end may stem from a read error. The chain uses TRBV27 and TRBJ1-5; D not resolved. The CDR3 is 9 residues long. CDR1 and CDR2 (germline): MNHEY, SMNVEV (reference sequence). The CDR3 loop reads CASIQPQHF. The CDR3 bases are TGTGCCAGCATTCAGCCCCAGCATTTT.

This rearrangement joins TRBV6-5 to TRBJ1-1, with 9 bases fitting TRBD1. V dropped 3 bases and J dropped 4; count of bases not matched to a gene: 6. Germline CDR1 and CDR2: MNHEY and SVGAGI. There are 15 residues in the CDR3. The chain's CDR3 is CASSYGQGIFTEAFF. CDR3 nucleotide sequence: TGTGCCAGCAGTTATGGACAGGGGATCTTCACTGAAGCTTTCTTT.

The genes are TRBV19 and TRBJ1-2; D not resolved. The V end was cut by 5 bases, the J end by 5 bases, with 12 bases between. The CDR3 sequence is 13 residues long. Germline V gives CDR1 LNHDA, CDR2 SQIVND (reference sequence). The CDR3 DNA is TGTGCCAGTAGTCCCCGGACCAGATATGGCTACACCTTC. This sequence encodes CASSPRTRYGYTF.

The chain couples TRBV18 to TRBJ1-2; possible D gene TRBD1, 6 bases. Germline CDR1 is KGHSH and CDR2 is LQKENI. V lost 3 bases and J 5 bases, leaving 16 bases between the germline ends. The CDR3 extends over 15 amino acids. As DNA, the CDR3 is TGTGCCAGCTCACCGGTCCCAGGGGAACCTTATGGCTACACCTTC. It specifies CASSPVPGEPYGYTF.

V is TRBV30 and J is TRBJ2-7; 8 positions agree with TRBD1. Germline CDR1 is GTSNPN and CDR2 is SVGIG (reference sequence). The CDR3 consists of 12 residues. V dropped 7 bases and J dropped 3; count of bases not matched to a gene: 5. The CDR3 loop reads CAYTQGGYEQYF. The CDR3 DNA sequence: TGTGCCTACACACAGGGGGGCTACGAGCAGTACTTC.

The chain is built from TRBV7-2 and TRBJ1-2, with 10 bases identical to TRBD1. The length of the CDR3 is 15 residues. The V gene's germline CDR1 is SGHTA and CDR2 FQGNSA. With 5 bases clipped from V and 3 bases from J, the junction kept 6 bases outside the gene matches. The CDR3 region has the DNA TGTGCCAGCAGCGTCCAGGGACAGGGGCACTATGGCTACACCTTC. It specifies CASSVQGQGHYGYTF.

This clone has only one observation. For the CDR3, the DNA is TGTGCCTGGAGTGTAACCGGTGAGCAGTTCTTC. Translating it yields CAWSVTGEQFF. This rearrangement joins TRBV30 to TRBJ2-1, with no clear D. There are 11 residues in the CDR3. Germline loops: CDR1 GTSNPN, CDR2 SVGIG (reference sequence). V was trimmed by 0 bases and J by 9 bases, leaving 6 bases between them.

The V and J genes are TRBV11-2 and TRBJ2-7; no definite D call. The CDR3 consists of 13 residues. CDR1 SGHAT and CDR2 FQNNGV come from the germline V gene. V shed 2 bases and J shed 0 bases, with 5 bases lying between them. CDR3 bases: TGTGCCAGCAGCTTACGGTTCTCCTACGAGCAGTACGTC. This encodes CASSLRFSYEQYV.

A note on this clone: The junction departs from the called germline gene at one end, perhaps through a read error. CDR3 nucleotide sequence: TGTGCCAGCAGAGAAGCGGGGGCTACGGGTGAGCAGTTCTTC. As protein: CASREAGATGEQFF. The chain uses TRBV2 and TRBJ2-1; 8 bases align to TRBD2. Germline V CDR1 and CDR2: SNHLY, FYNNEI. The CDR3 consists of 14 residues.

This clone was seen a single time. The CDR3 DNA sequence: TGTGCCAGCAGTGCCCTGGGGGGCTATGGCTACACCTTC. Translation: CASSALGGYGYTF. The V call is TRBV6-4, the J call TRBJ1-2; D is possibly TRBD1 (5 bases). The CDR3 extends over 13 amino acids. V was pared by 4 bases and J by 4 bases, with 10 bases between. The germline gives CDR1 MRHNA, CDR2 SNTAGT.

The chain combines TRBV2 with TRBJ2-4; 7 positions match TRBD2. V was clipped by 6 bases and J by 9 bases; unmatched bases: 11. Germline V gene sequence: CDR1 SNHLY, CDR2 FYNNEI. This CDR3 is 14 amino acids long. CDR3 sequence: CASRRDSQRGIQYF. As DNA, the CDR3 is TGTGCCAGCAGGCGGGACTCCCAGCGGGGCATTCAGTACTTC.

The chain joins TRBV5-1 to TRBJ2-1; 9 bases fit TRBD1. This CDR3 contains 15 residues. The germline CDR1 and CDR2 sequences are SGHRS and YFSETQ. Germline trimming cut 0 bases from V and 6 bases from J; bases unmatched to any gene: 4. For the CDR3, the DNA is TGCGCCAGCAGCTTGGGCGGGACAGGGCTCAATGAGCAGTTCTTC. This encodes CASSLGGTGLNEQFF. Based on the CDR3 plus reference TRBV5-1 and TRBJ2-1, the full variable domain is KAGVTQTPRYLIKTRGQQVTLSCSPISGHRSVSWYQQTPGQGLQFLFEYFSETQRNKGNFPGRFSGRQFSNSRSEMNVSTLELGDSALYLCASSLGGTGLNEQFFGPGTRLTVL.

V usage is TRBV29-1 and J usage is TRBJ1-2; 7 bases match TRBD1. Germline CDR1 and CDR2: SQVTM and ANQGSEA. CDR3 length equals 12 residues. V was pared by 7 bases and J by 5 bases, with 7 bases of the junction left unmatched. The CDR3 nucleotides are TGCAGCGCCGGGACAGAATCTTATGGCTACACCTTC. It is translated as CSAGTESYGYTF.

This clone was seen once. The chain combines TRBV6-5 with TRBJ1-6, with unresolved D. Trimming took 5 bases from V and 9 from J, leaving 14 bases between them. Germline lookup yields CDR1 MNHEY and CDR2 SVGAGI. This CDR3 is 14 amino acids long. CDR3 coding DNA: TGTGCCAGCAGTGAAGGATGGTCGGGTTCACCCCTCCACTTT. As protein: CASSEGWSGSPLHF.

This chain joins TRBV5-4 and TRBJ1-3; no reliable D call. V lost 0 bases and J lost 5, with 3 bases in between. The CDR3 runs to 12 residues. The germline gives CDR1 SGHNT, CDR2 YYREEE (reference sequence). The CDR3 loop is CASSLDRNTIYF. The CDR3 DNA follows: TGTGCCAGCAGCTTGGATCGAAACACCATATATTTT.

The chain carries TRBV5-5 and TRBJ2-2, with a tentative D call TRBD1 (6 bases). Germline CDR1 and CDR2: SGHKS and YYEKEE (reference sequence). The CDR3 runs to 15 residues. V lost 4 bases and J lost 0, with 10 bases in between. The CDR3 sequence: CASSPQGTNTGELFF. The CDR3 region has the DNA TGTGCCAGCAGCCCACAGGGCACGAACACCGGGGAGCTGTTTTTT. The whole variable domain, remainder taken from reference TRBV5-5 and TRBJ2-2, is DAGVTQSPTHLIKTRGQQVTLRCSPISGHKSVSWYQQVLGQGPQFIFQYYEKEERGRGNFPDRFSARQFPNYSSELNVNALLLGDSALYLCASSPQGTNTGELFFGEGSRLTVL.